This entry features one T cell receptor (beta chain) sequence. Its antigen remains unidentified. This sample was included in a study of early T cells in non-severe SARS-CoV-2 infection. Across the study: Alpha and beta chains were unpaired, from unsorted whole-blood bulk RNA.

Individual cDNA molecules received unique molecular identifiers during library preparation. One entry per CDR3 protein, called by TCRdb with MiXCR from the 5' RACE reads. Of fewer than 25,000 distinct CDR3 sequences listed, about 3.7% are singletons. Germline V lookup: CDR1 SQVTM, CDR2 ANQGSEA. The CDR3 extends over 12 amino acids. Trimming took off 5 bases at V and 4 bases at J, with 12 bases between the two ends. Study-wide results and caveats: VDJdb-based annotation leaned toward anti-spike CD8 responses and missed private and CD4 specificities.

The chain couples TRBV29-1 to TRBJ2-7; a possible D gene is TRBD1 (6 bases). The material sequenced was whole blood. The sequence derives from an adult who was a healthcare worker with PCR-confirmed SARS-CoV-2 infection or an uninfected control (not recorded which). The CDR3 here is CSVQGGQYEQYF. The CDR3, as DNA: TGCAGCGTTCAAGGGGGTCAGTACGAGCAGTACTTC.